This entry is about one TCR beta chain. No antigen is known for it. A single base separates this from a much larger clone, so it may be a read error. The data belong to a study of T cells in Graves' hyperthyroidism and ophthalmopathy (dated by TCRdb to between 2019 and 2020). Study-wide context: Peripheral blood was sampled at the time of initial diagnosis, prior to any treatment. Prospective prediction of ophthalmopathy was tested in an independent validation cohort consisting of fewer than 20 hyperthyroidism patients and over 15 patients who later progressed to ophthalmopathy. The paper reports TCR Vbeta CDR3 sequencing of over 130 peripheral blood samples: some 41 ophthalmopathy, under 80 hyperthyroidism and around 17 progressor patients. The approximately 95 discovery patients were divided at random into training and test sets in a 7:3 ratio. To identify distinguishing TCR V-J signatures, a discovery cohort of roughly 100 patients was used, comprising fewer than 45 with Graves' ophthalmopathy and 57 with stable Graves' hyperthyroidism. In addition, the study compared T-cell repertoires in thyroid tissue and in blood from five to seven Graves' hyperthyroidism patients. After sampling, hyperthyroidism patients received methimazole starting at 30 mg daily, and ophthalmopathy patients received high-dose intravenous methylprednisolone.

From the cysteine up to the phenylalanine, the CDR3 has a length of 14 residues. The kept DNA is CDR3 alone, 42 bases in frame from the first base. V is pared back by 5 bases and J by 5 bases, with 10 bases lying between the germline termini. CDR1 LNHNV and CDR2 YYDKDF are derived from the germline V gene (reference sequence). The TCR beta CDR3 regions were amplified from the RNA transcripts. The TCR CDR3 was subjected to a first round of RT-PCR using the HTBI primer set and the Qiagen OneStep RT-PCR kit. Libraries were constructed in a second round of multiplex PCR, after which size selection and purification were carried out. Paired-end sequencing of the libraries was performed with 100 bp reads on an Illumina HiSeq2000. For the original study's pipeline: Raw data were processed with SOAPnuke, discarding reads with adapters, uncalled bases, mean Phred below 15, or no exact constant-primer or identifier match. High-quality paired reads were merged with COPE v1.2.5, and unique nucleotide sequences were defined as clonotypes. MiTCR v1.1 was used to align clonotypes to the IMGT TRBV, TRBD and TRBJ reference segments. Only V-J combinations with frequency above 0.0001, covering approximately 99% of repertoires, were analysed. The TCS score was defined as F50 (clonal expansion) divided by E x V (chaos), with BLOSUM62-based TCRdist calculated between CDR3 peptides within each V-J. Welch's t-statistics and random forest reduced just over 500 V-J features to 13, which were used in a naive Bayes classifier (R e1071). TCRdb handled the public reads itself, with Q25 trimming in fastp and clone calling in MiXCR, and kept productive beta chains. Rows are combined by CDR3 protein, so each entry shows the most common genes and DNA. V and J calls and clone size were set by TCRdb, not the authors. Within this sample are around 420,000 distinct CDR3 sequences, with around a sixth of them counted one time only. The ten top clones hold 13% to 15% of the sample.

What the research found in general, with its limitations: A 13 V-J signature model separated ophthalmopathy from stable hyperthyroidism, with 87.88% sensitivity and roughly 84% specificity in cross-validation and 80%/75% in testing. Most expanded thyroid clonotypes (frequency above 0.001) were also found in blood, which suggests that blood repertoires may mirror thyroid immune responses. Sample size was not statistically predetermined, and blinding of investigators to group allocation was not performed. In validation, progression to ophthalmopathy was predicted by the model with 55% to 71% sensitivity and 72.22% specificity, a median of 6.5 months before onset.

Stable Graves' hyperthyroidism was defined as the absence of progression to ophthalmopathy over 18 months of follow-up. The hyperthyroidism patients were between 18 and 65 years old and newly diagnosed, with a disease duration of less than 2 months. Patients with uncontrolled infections, other autoimmune diseases, pregnancy or lactation were excluded. Diagnoses were based on clinical symptoms, serum thyroxine and TRAb, thyroid ultrasound and orbital computed tomography. Ficoll-Paque density gradient centrifugation was used to isolate PBMCs from about 10 ml of fresh peripheral blood. Trizol reagent was used to extract total RNA, and RNA quality was then checked on an Agilent 2100 Bioanalyzer.

The receptor comes from a woman between 18 and 30 years old with Graves' hyperthyroidism. Sequenced sample: blood. The rearrangement combines TRBV15 with TRBJ1-6, with TRBD1 as a weak D call on 5 bases. Here is the DNA: TGTGCCACCAGCGGGGGAGTGGATAATTCACCCCTCCACTTT. Translated, this is CATSGGVDNSPLHF.